This T cell receptor (beta chain) stems from a study of cytomegalovirus exposure and HLA in healthy donors. Study information: A prior study identified 120 million or so unique TCR beta sequences from 180 million or so T cells. Findings of the study overall: Accurate HLA-A and HLA-B prediction from TCR beta sequences was reported for most subjects.

It was with 60 Vbeta and 13 Jbeta primers that the PCR ran. The data were produced by immunoSEQ multiplex PCR, yet TCRdb's version contains in-frame clones alone and is incomplete. Of some 150,000 clones in the sample, around 70% were seen once. On this clone: Its specificity is unknown.

The CDR3 extends over 16 amino acids. The germline CDR1 and CDR2 sequences are SGHDT and YYEEEE. Trimming removed 2 bases at V and 1 base at J, with 13 bases between. The rearrangement uses TRBV5-6 and TRBJ1-3; D unresolved. The origin of this receptor is a man aged 35-49 years in good health and CMV-seronegative. Sequenced sample: PBMCs. In DNA, the CDR3 is TGTGCCAGCAGCTTCTTGTCCAGGTCATCTGGAAACACCATATATTTT. Translated, it gives CASSFLSRSSGNTIYF.